The 9 T cell receptor beta chains reported below all come from one sample, sequenced in a study of T cells in Graves' hyperthyroidism and ophthalmopathy. From RNA transcripts, TCR beta CDR3 regions were amplified. Primed by the HTBI set, a first-round RT-PCR was run on the TCR CDR3. TCRdb called the multiplex PCR reads again in MiXCR, with one record for every CDR3 protein. The table includes 500,000 to 600,000 distinct CDR3 sequences, approximately 15% detected once. The sample comprised blood. The receptor source for this set is a woman under 30 with Graves' hyperthyroidism.

This clonotype was recorded at least ten times. This chain uses TRBV27 with TRBJ2-3; 11 bases line up with TRBD1. Germline CDR1 is MNHEY and CDR2 is SMNVEV (reference sequence). V lost 8 bases, J lost 4 bases, and 11 bases stayed unmatched. CDR3 length: 16 amino acids. The CDR3, as DNA: TGTGCCAGCGGGAAGGACAGGGGGCCGGGGGCAGATACGCAGTATTTT. Translating gives CASGKDRGPGADTQYF.

The J gene is TRBJ1-2, the V gene TRBV12-3 or TRBV12-4; no definite D call. CDR3 length equals 11 residues. V was trimmed by 3 bases and J by 7 bases, leaving 6 bases between them. CDR3 in DNA: TGTGCCAGCAGTTTGCTCGGTGGCTACACCTTC. It yields the protein CASSLLGGYTF.

This clonotype was detected a few times. The chain couples TRBV20-1 to TRBJ1-5; D is possibly TRBD1 (5 bases). V lost 0 bases and J lost 5, with 20 bases in between. The CDR3 extends over 17 amino acids. Per the germline V gene, CDR1 is DFQATT and CDR2 is SNEGSKA (reference sequence). The CDR3: CSARDFGGAGRDQPQHF. In nucleotides, the CDR3 is TGCAGTGCTAGAGATTTCGGTGGGGCAGGGAGGGATCAGCCCCAGCATTTT.

This clonotype was found many times. The genes are TRBV5-1 and TRBJ2-5; TRBD1 agrees at 10 bases. CDR1 SGHRS and CDR2 YFSETQ come from the germline V gene. The CDR3 runs to 15 residues. The ends lost 5 bases at V and 3 bases at J; junction bases unmatched: 7. CDR3 region: CASRISGTGEETQYF. The DNA of the CDR3 is TGCGCCAGCAGAATTTCCGGGACAGGGGAAGAGACCCAGTACTTC.

The V and J genes are TRBV27 and TRBJ2-4, with D tentatively TRBD1 or TRBD2 (6 bases each). Germline CDR1 MNHEY, CDR2 SMNVEV (reference sequence). The length of the CDR3 is 14 residues. The germline V and J ends were trimmed by 10 bases and 7 bases, with 20 bases remaining between them. CDR3 in amino acids: CAMRDTSYPNIQYF. The CDR3 DNA sequence: TGTGCCATGCGGGACACCTCATACCCGAACATTCAGTACTTC.

This clonotype was seen ten or more times. The V gene is TRBV3-1, the J gene TRBJ1-1; D is ambiguous. V was pared by 5 bases and J by 8 bases, with 12 bases between. CDR1 is LGHDT, CDR2 YNNKEL, per germline (reference sequence). The CDR3 loop spans 12 amino acids. CDR3: CASSTALGEAFF. CDR3 nucleotides: TGTGCCAGCAGCACCGCCCTGGGGGAAGCTTTCTTT.

V is TRBV14 and J is TRBJ1-3; D gene unclear. Between the trimmed V and J ends, which lost 3 bases and 0 bases, there was a span of 3 bases. From germline, CDR1 is SGHDN and CDR2 FVKESK. This CDR3 has 13 residues. The CDR3 here is CASSQVSGNTIYF. The CDR3 region has the DNA TGTGCCAGCAGCCAGGTCTCTGGAAACACCATATATTTT.

In this sample, this clonotype turned up many times. The rearrangement uses TRBV7-9 and TRBJ2-2; D gene ambiguous. Per the germline V gene, CDR1 is SEHNR and CDR2 is FQNEAQ (reference sequence). The CDR3 extends over 14 amino acids. V was trimmed by 0 bases and J by 5 bases, leaving 7 bases between them. As DNA, the CDR3 is TGTGCCAGCAGCTTAGCATCTGGGACCGGGGAGCTGTTTTTT. Amino acid sequence: CASSLASGTGELFF.

The sample holds a few counts of this clonotype. The V and J genes are TRBV6-2 or TRBV6-3 and TRBJ2-6; the match to TRBD1 covers 9 bases. The CDR3 length is 17 residues. V shed 4 bases, J shed 1 base, and the junction held 5 bases outside the gene matches. Germline values: CDR1 MNHEY, CDR2 SVGEGT. The CDR3: CASSSGTGTSGANVLTF. In nucleotides, the CDR3 is TGTGCCAGCAGTTCCGGGACAGGGACTTCTGGGGCCAACGTCCTGACTTTC.